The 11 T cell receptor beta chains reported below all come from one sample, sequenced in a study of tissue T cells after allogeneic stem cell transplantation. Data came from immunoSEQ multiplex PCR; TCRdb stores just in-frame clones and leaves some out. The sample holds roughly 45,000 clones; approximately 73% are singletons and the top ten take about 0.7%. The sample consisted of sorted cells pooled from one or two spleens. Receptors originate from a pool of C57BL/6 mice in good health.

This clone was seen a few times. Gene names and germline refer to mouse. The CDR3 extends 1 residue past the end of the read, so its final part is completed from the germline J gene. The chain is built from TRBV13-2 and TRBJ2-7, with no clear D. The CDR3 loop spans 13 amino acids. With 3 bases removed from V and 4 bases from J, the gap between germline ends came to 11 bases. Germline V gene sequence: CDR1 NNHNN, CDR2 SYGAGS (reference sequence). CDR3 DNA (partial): TGTGCCAGCGGTGGGGCTGGATTATATGAACAGTAC. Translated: CASGGAGLYEQY. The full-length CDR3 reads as CASGGAGLYEQYF.

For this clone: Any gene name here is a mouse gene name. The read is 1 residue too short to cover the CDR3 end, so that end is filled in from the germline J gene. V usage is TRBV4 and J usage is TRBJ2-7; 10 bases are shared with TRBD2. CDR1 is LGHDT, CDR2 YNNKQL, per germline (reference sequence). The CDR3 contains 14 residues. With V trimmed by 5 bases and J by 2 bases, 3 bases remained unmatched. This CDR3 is CASSPGTGAYEQYF. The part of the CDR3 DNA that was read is TGTGCCAGCAGCCCTGGGACTGGGGCCTATGAACAGTAC.

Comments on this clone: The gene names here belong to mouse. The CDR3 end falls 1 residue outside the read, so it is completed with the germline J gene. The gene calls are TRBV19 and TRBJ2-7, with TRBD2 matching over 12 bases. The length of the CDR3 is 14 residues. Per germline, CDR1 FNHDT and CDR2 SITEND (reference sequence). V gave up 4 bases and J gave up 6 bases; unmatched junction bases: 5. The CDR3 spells CASSLRDWGVEQYF. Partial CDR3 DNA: TGTGCCAGCAGTCTCCGGGACTGGGGGGTTGAACAGTAC.

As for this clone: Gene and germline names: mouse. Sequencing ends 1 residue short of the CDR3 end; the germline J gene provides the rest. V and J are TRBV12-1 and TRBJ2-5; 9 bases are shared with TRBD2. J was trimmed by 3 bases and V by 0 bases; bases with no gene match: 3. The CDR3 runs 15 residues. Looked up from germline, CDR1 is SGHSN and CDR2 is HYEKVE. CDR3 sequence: CASSLTGGLQDTQYF. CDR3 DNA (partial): TGTGCCAGCTCTCTCACTGGGGGGCTTCAAGACACCCAGTAC.

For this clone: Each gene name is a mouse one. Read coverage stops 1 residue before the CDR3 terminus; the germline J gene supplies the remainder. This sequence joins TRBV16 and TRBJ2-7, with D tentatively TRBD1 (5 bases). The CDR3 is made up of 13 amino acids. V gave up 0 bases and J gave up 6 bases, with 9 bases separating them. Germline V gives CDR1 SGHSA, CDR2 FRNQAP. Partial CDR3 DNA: TGTGCAAGCAGCTTAGATAGCCAGGGTGAACAGTAC. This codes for CASSLDSQGEQY. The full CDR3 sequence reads CASSLDSQGEQYF.

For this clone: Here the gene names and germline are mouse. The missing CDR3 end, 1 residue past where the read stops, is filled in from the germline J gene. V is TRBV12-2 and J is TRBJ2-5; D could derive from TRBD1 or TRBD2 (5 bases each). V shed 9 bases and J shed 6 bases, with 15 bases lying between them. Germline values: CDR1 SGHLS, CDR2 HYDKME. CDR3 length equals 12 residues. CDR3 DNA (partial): TGTGCCTCCTTCGGGGGAGGGGACACCCAGTAC. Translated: CASFGGGDTQY. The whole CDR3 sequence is CASFGGGDTQYF.

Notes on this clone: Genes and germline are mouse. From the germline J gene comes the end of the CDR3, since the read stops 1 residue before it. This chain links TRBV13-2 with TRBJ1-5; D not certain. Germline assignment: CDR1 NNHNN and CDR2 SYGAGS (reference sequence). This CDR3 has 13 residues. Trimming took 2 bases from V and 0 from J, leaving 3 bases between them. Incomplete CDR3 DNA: TGTGCCAGCGGTGAATATAACAACCAGGCTCCGCTT. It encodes CASGEYNNQAPL. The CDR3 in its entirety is CASGEYNNQAPLF.

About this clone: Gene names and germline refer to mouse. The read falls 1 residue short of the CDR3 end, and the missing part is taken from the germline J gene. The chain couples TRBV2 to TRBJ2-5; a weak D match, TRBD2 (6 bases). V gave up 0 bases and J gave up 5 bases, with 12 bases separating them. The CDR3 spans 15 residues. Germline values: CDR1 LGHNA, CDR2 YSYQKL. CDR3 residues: CASSQDWGGRDTQYF. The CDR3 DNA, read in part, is TGTGCCAGCAGCCAAGACTGGGGAGGGAGAGACACCCAGTAC. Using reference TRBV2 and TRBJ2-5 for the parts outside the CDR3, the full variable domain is DPKIIQKPKYLVAVTGSEKILICEQYLGHNAMYWYRQSAKKPLEFMFSYSYQKLMDNQTASSRFQPQSSKKNHLDLQITALKPDDSATYFCASSQDWGGRDTQYFGPGTRLLVL.

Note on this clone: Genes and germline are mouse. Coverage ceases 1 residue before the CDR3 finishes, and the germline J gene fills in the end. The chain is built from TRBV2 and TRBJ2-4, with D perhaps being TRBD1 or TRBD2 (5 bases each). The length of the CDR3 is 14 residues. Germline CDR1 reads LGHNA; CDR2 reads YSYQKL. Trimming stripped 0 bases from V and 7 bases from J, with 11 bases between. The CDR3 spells CASSQDRGKDTLYF. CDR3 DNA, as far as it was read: TGTGCCAGCAGCCAAGATCGGGGGAAGGACACCTTGTAC.

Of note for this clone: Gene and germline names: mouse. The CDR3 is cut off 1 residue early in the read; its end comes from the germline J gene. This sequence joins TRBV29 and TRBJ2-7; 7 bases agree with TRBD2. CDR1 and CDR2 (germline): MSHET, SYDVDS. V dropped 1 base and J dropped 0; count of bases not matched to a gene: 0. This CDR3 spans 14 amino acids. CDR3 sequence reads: CASSLLGGSYEQYF. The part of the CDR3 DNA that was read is TGTGCTAGCAGTTTATTGGGGGGCTCCTATGAACAGTAC.

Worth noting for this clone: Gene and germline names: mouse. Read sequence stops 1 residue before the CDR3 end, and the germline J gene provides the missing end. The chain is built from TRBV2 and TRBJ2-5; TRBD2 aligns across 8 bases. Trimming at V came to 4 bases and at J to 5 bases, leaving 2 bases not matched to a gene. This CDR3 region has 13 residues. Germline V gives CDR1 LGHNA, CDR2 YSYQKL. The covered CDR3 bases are TGTGCCAGCAGCCGGGGGGGCGGAGACACCCAGTAC. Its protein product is CASSRGGGDTQY. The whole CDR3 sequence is CASSRGGGDTQYF.